One sample yielded the 3 T cell receptor beta chains listed below, sequenced in a study of CD8+CD57+ T cells in acquired aplastic anemia. The TCR beta profiling, which covered VDJ combination and CDR3 sequence, was carried out using genomic DNA as the template. TCRdb ran MiXCR on the reads and lists one entry per CDR3 protein. The table records under 200,000 distinct CDR3 sequences, around 65% of them present only once. Sequenced: sorted CD4+, CD8+, or CD8+CD57+ T cells (not recorded which) from PBMCs. All receptors derive from a human donor with severe aplastic anemia or a healthy control (not recorded which).

In this sample, this clonotype turned up once. In this CDR3 the conserved last residue, phenylalanine or tryptophan, is missing, so a read error is likely. This chain uses TRBV4-1 with TRBJ1-2; D perhaps matches TRBD1 (6 bases). Between the trimmed V and J ends, which lost 1 base and 4 bases, there was a span of 13 bases. Germline CDR1 and CDR2: MGHRA and YSYEKL. This CDR3 comprises 15 residues. The CDR3 sequence: CASSQGVRTAYGYTS. The CDR3 coding sequence is TGCGCCAGCAGCCAAGGCGTCCGGACAGCCTATGGCTACACCTCC.

This chain links TRBV7-8 with TRBJ2-1; no clear D. The CDR3 is 11 amino acids. Looked up from germline, CDR1 is SGHVS and CDR2 is FQNEAQ. Trimming took off 1 base at V and 8 bases at J, with 3 bases between the two ends. CDR3 sequence: CASSLVDEQFF. The CDR3 DNA reads as TGTGCCAGCAGCTTAGTAGATGAGCAGTTCTTC.

This clonotype was recorded at least ten times. This chain links TRBV27 with TRBJ2-7, with D uncertain. This CDR3 has 14 amino acids. V gave up 7 bases and J gave up 2 bases, with 15 bases separating them. Germline values: CDR1 MNHEY, CDR2 SMNVEV (reference sequence). The CDR3 nucleotides read TGTGCCAGCACTTTTCAGACCAACACCTACGAGCAGTACTTC. Translation: CASTFQTNTYEQYF.